The 31 T cell receptor beta chains in this list originate from one sample, sequenced in a study of T cells in Graves' hyperthyroidism and ophthalmopathy. Regions amplified from RNA transcripts were the TCR beta CDR3 regions. HTBI primers drove first-round RT-PCR of the TCR CDR3. TCRdb ran MiXCR on the multiplex PCR reads and lists one entry per CDR3 protein. The sample contains roughly 380,000 distinct CDR3 sequences, approximately 15% of which appear only once. The material sequenced was blood. These receptors came from a woman in her fifties or sixties with Graves' hyperthyroidism.

V is TRBV12-3 or TRBV12-4 and J is TRBJ2-4, with 11 bases identical to TRBD2. CDR3 length: 19 amino acids. V was clipped by 2 bases and J by 1 base; unmatched bases: 10. In DNA form, the CDR3 reads TGTGCCAGCAGTTTACTTTCACTAGCGGGAGTTTCGGCCAAAAACATTCAGTACTTC. Translated, it gives CASSLLSLAGVSAKNIQYF.

This clonotype was counted many times. The V and J genes are TRBV27 and TRBJ1-2; TRBD1 matches 7 bases. V shed 7 bases, J shed 8 bases, and the junction held 4 bases outside the gene matches. The germline gives CDR1 MNHEY, CDR2 SMNVEV (reference sequence). CDR3 length: 11 amino acids. CDR3: CASKQGEGYTF. In DNA form, the CDR3 reads TGTGCCAGCAAGCAGGGGGAAGGCTACACCTTC.

This clonotype was recorded many times. The genes are TRBV20-1 and TRBJ2-2; 8 bases fit TRBD1. Unmatched junction bases numbered 9, after V lost 6 bases and J lost 6 bases. The CDR3 is made up of 14 amino acids. Germline V gene data show CDR1 as DFQATT and CDR2 as SNEGSKA (reference sequence). This CDR3 is CSASDRDSAGELFF. The CDR3 nucleotides read TGCAGTGCCTCGGACAGGGACTCCGCCGGGGAGCTGTTTTTT.

This clonotype was seen at least ten times. The genes are TRBV6-2 or TRBV6-3 and TRBJ2-7; 7 bases align to TRBD2. Per germline, CDR1 MNHEY and CDR2 SVGEGT. There are 14 residues in the CDR3. V lost 4 bases and J lost 5; bases outside the gene matches: 8. The chain's CDR3 is CASSSGLVAHEQYF. CDR3 nucleotides: TGTGCCAGCAGTTCCGGACTAGTTGCCCACGAGCAGTACTTC.

This clonotype was picked up many times. The rearrangement links TRBV7-2 to TRBJ2-1; 7 bases line up with TRBD2. The J segment lost 2 bases and the V segment lost 1 base, leaving 5 bases of the junction unmatched. The CDR3 covers 16 residues. Germline V CDR1 and CDR2: SGHTA, FQGNSA. This CDR3 reads CASSLVRGSAYNEQFF. The CDR3 coding sequence is TGTGCCAGCAGCTTAGTGCGCGGGAGTGCCTACAATGAGCAGTTCTTC.

This clonotype was counted many times. The DNA for the CDR3 is TGTGCCACCAGCAGATCCAGGTCGCGGTCCGGGGAGCAGTTCTTC. This codes for CATSRSRSRSGEQFF. This chain links TRBV15 with TRBJ2-1; D not certain. CDR1 and CDR2 (germline): LNHNV, YYDKDF (reference sequence). Trimming pared 2 bases from V and 10 bases from J, leaving 18 bases between. This CDR3 contains 15 residues.

This clonotype appeared many times. The V gene is TRBV18, the J gene TRBJ1-5; D is undetermined. Germline V lookup: CDR1 KGHSH, CDR2 LQKENI. There are 14 residues in the CDR3. Trimming cost V 5 bases and J 1 base, with 9 bases left between them. The CDR3 DNA reads as TGTGCCAGCTCAAATCGGCAAAGCAATCAGCCCCAGCATTTT. This translates into CASSNRQSNQPQHF.

This clonotype was observed a handful of times. The V and J genes are TRBV4-1 and TRBJ1-2; no clear D. The V gene lost 0 bases and the J gene lost 4 bases, with 18 bases spanning the gap. In germline, CDR1 is MGHRA, CDR2 YSYEKL. The CDR3 totals 17 residues. This chain's CDR3 is CASSQEPETALSYGYTF. The CDR3 bases are TGCGCCAGCAGCCAAGAACCGGAGACGGCCCTATCCTATGGCTACACCTTC.

This clonotype was found many times. This chain joins TRBV2 and TRBJ1-3; no definite D call. The ends were cut back, 3 bases at V and 0 bases at J, with 3 bases in the middle. This CDR3 is built from 13 residues. CDR1 is SNHLY and CDR2 is FYNNEI in the germline V gene. The CDR3 reads CASSDSSGNTIYF. As DNA, the CDR3 is TGTGCCAGCAGTGACAGCTCTGGAAACACCATATATTTT.

This clonotype appeared a few times. This chain uses TRBV7-8 with TRBJ2-1; 9 positions agree with TRBD2. Germline CDR1 is SGHVS and CDR2 is FQNEAQ. The CDR3 runs 17 residues. The V segment lost 0 bases and the J segment 2 bases; nucleotides outside the gene matches: 5. The CDR3 reads CASSLAIAGAPYNEQFF. The DNA of the CDR3 is TGTGCCAGCAGCTTAGCCATAGCGGGAGCCCCCTACAATGAGCAGTTCTTC.

The V gene is TRBV6-1, the J gene TRBJ1-1; D remains ambiguous. Germline V gives CDR1 MNHNS, CDR2 SASEGT. The CDR3 length is 14 residues. Trimming cost V 6 bases and J 1 base, with 12 bases left between them. The CDR3: CASRAPGGNTEAFF. The CDR3 DNA reads TGTGCCAGCAGGGCCCCCGGTGGGAACACTGAAGCTTTCTTT.

This clonotype was recorded many times. J is TRBJ2-7 and V is TRBV10-3; 15 bases align to TRBD2. The CDR3 contains 15 residues. Trimming cost V 0 bases and J 7 bases; bases outside gene matches: 1. Germline-derived CDR1 and CDR2 are ENHRY and SYGVKD. For the CDR3, the DNA is TGTGCCATCAGTGAGTCGGGACTAGCGGGAGGTGAGCAGTACTTC. Amino acid sequence: CAISESGLAGGEQYF.

Ten or more counts support this clonotype. The chain links TRBV7-2 to TRBJ2-3; D remains ambiguous. The CDR3 runs 13 residues. Trimming took 3 bases from V and 4 from J, leaving 8 bases between them. The germline gives CDR1 SGHTA, CDR2 FQGNSA. CDR3 amino acids: CASSFVGADTQYF. CDR3 DNA sequence: TGTGCCAGCAGCTTCGTCGGAGCAGATACGCAGTATTTT.

The chain employs TRBV2 and TRBJ2-3; 12 nucleotides line up with TRBD2. V lost 6 bases, J lost 2 bases, and 6 bases stayed unmatched. Germline CDR1 and CDR2: SNHLY and FYNNEI. This CDR3 has 16 residues. The CDR3 region has the DNA TGTGCCAGCAGCTTAGGGACTAGCGGGTACACAGATACGCAGTATTTT. Amino acids: CASSLGTSGYTDTQYF.

This clonotype was detected many times. V and J are TRBV29-1 and TRBJ1-2; perhaps TRBD1 as D (6 bases). Trimming shortened V by 7 bases and J by 4 bases, and 10 bases separated the two germline ends. Germline CDR1 and CDR2: SQVTM and ANQGSEA. The CDR3 contains 11 residues. CDR3 in amino acids: CSASDSYGYTF. The CDR3 DNA sequence: TGCAGCGCCTCGGACAGCTATGGCTACACCTTC.

This clonotype was detected many times. The chain couples TRBV2 to TRBJ2-2, with unresolved D. CDR3 length: 13 amino acids. The germline V gene has CDR1 SNHLY and CDR2 FYNNEI. V was pared by 1 base and J by 3 bases, with 3 bases between. The chain's CDR3 is CASSEGHTGELFF. The CDR3 region has the DNA TGTGCCAGCAGTGAAGGACACACCGGGGAGCTGTTTTTT.

The sample holds a few counts of this clonotype. This chain links TRBV20-1 with TRBJ1-6; D ambiguous. Trimming took off 1 base at V and 0 bases at J, with 10 bases between the two ends. This CDR3 has 16 residues. The germline gives CDR1 DFQATT, CDR2 SNEGSKA (reference sequence). This chain's CDR3 is CSARAGTSSYNSPLHF. DNA of the CDR3: TGCAGTGCTAGAGCGGGCACGAGCTCCTATAATTCACCCCTCCACTTT.

This clonotype was counted at least ten times. V and J are TRBV9 and TRBJ2-4; 9 bases fit TRBD2. The germline V gene has CDR1 SGDLS and CDR2 YYNGEE. The trim removed 3 bases at V and 7 bases at J, leaving 11 bases unmatched. There are 16 residues in the CDR3. Here the CDR3 DNA reads TGTGCCAGCAGCGCCGGCAGCGGGAGCGGGGGGAACATTCAGTACTTC. Its translation is CASSAGSGSGGNIQYF.

This clonotype has ten or more counts. V gene TRBV5-6 combines with J gene TRBJ1-1; no clear D. The CDR3 covers 15 residues. With 1 base removed from V and 7 bases from J, the gap between germline ends came to 17 bases. The V gene's germline CDR1 is SGHDT and CDR2 YYEEEE. The CDR3 DNA reads as TGTGCCAGCAGCTTGTACGTGCAGGCCGTCCTTGAAGCTTTCTTT. Its protein product is CASSLYVQAVLEAFF.

At least ten counts were recorded for this clonotype. The rearrangement joins TRBV28 to TRBJ1-1; unclear D gene. The length of the CDR3 is 13 residues. Trimming left V 2 bases short and J 7 bases short, with 11 bases between. Germline lookup yields CDR1 MDHEN and CDR2 SYDVKM. The CDR3: CASSLRPGLEAFF. CDR3 nucleotide sequence: TGTGCCAGCAGTTTACGCCCCGGACTTGAAGCTTTCTTT.

The chain couples TRBV28 to TRBJ2-7; D is unclear. The CDR3 is 14 residues long. Between the trimmed V and J ends, which lost 5 bases and 0 bases, there was a span of 11 bases. The V gene's germline CDR1 is MDHEN and CDR2 SYDVKM. CDR3 in DNA: TGTGCCAGCAGTACCGCGAAGGGCTCCTACGAGCAGTACTTC. As protein: CASSTAKGSYEQYF.

The rearrangement uses TRBV5-6 and TRBJ2-7, with TRBD2 matching over 7 bases. The junction had 9 bases not matched to a gene; V was cut back by 3 bases and J by 3 bases. Germline V lookup: CDR1 SGHDT, CDR2 YYEEEE. CDR3 size: 15 residues. The CDR3 nucleotides are TGTGCCAGCAGCTGGAGCGGGACGGCTAGCTACGAGCAGTACTTC. This codes for CASSWSGTASYEQYF.

This clonotype was observed at least ten times. The chain recombines TRBV24-1 with TRBJ2-3; 14 nucleotides match TRBD2. Unmatched junction bases numbered 2, after V lost 2 bases and J lost 5 bases. The CDR3 length is 16 residues. The germline CDR1 and CDR2 sequences are KGHDR and SFDVKD. The CDR3 spells CATSDSGLAGVDTQYF. CDR3 coding DNA: TGTGCCACCAGTGATTCGGGACTAGCGGGAGTAGATACGCAGTATTTT.

CDR3 amino acids: CASSLDRNTQYF. The DNA of the CDR3 is TGTGCCAGCAGCCTCGATAGGAATACGCAGTATTTT. This rearrangement joins TRBV7-3 to TRBJ2-3; D remains ambiguous. Trimming left V 5 bases short and J 7 bases short, with 10 bases between. The CDR3 covers 12 residues. The germline gives CDR1 SGHTA, CDR2 FQGTGA. The complete variable domain, with remaining parts taken from reference TRBV7-3 and TRBJ2-3, reads GAGVSQTPSNKVTEKGKYVELRCDPISGHTALYWYRQSLGQGPEFLIYFQGTGAADDSGLPNDRFFAVRPEGSVSTLKIQRTERGDSAVYLCASSLDRNTQYFGPGTRLTVL.

This clonotype was picked up a small number of times. CDR3 bases: TGCAGCGTTGAAGTAACCCGGGACAGGGGGCCTCTTACGCAGTATTTT. It yields the protein CSVEVTRDRGPLTQYF. The rearrangement uses TRBV29-1 and TRBJ2-3; 12 bases fit TRBD1. The germline CDR1 and CDR2 sequences are SQVTM and ANQGSEA. This CDR3 is built from 16 residues. V was clipped by 1 base and J by 8 bases; unmatched bases: 10.

The chain carries TRBV19 and TRBJ2-7; D gene unclear. Germline loops: CDR1 LNHDA, CDR2 SQIVND (reference sequence). V was clipped by 5 bases and J by 6 bases, with 14 bases between them. This CDR3 comprises 13 residues. CDR3: CASSAVAASEQYF. CDR3 coding DNA: TGTGCCAGTAGTGCAGTGGCGGCCTCCGAGCAGTACTTC.

This clonotype was seen repeatedly, ten times or more. V usage is TRBV12-3 or TRBV12-4 and J usage is TRBJ2-7; D is possibly TRBD2 (6 bases). There are 20 residues in the CDR3. V was cut by 5 bases and J by 0 bases, with 29 bases left in between. The chain's CDR3 is CASSPWAVRSGLRSSYEQYF. In nucleotides, the CDR3 is TGTGCCAGCAGTCCCTGGGCGGTGAGGAGCGGGTTAAGGAGCTCCTACGAGCAGTACTTC.

This clonotype was detected only a few times. This rearrangement joins TRBV19 to TRBJ2-6, with 7 bases that match TRBD2. The CDR3 is 16 residues long. V was clipped by 3 bases and J by 2 bases; unmatched bases: 4. CDR1 LNHDA and CDR2 SQIVND come from the germline V gene (reference sequence). The DNA for the CDR3 is TGTGCCAGTAGTATGCGTGGGAGGGCTGGGGCCAACGTCCTGACTTTC. It translates to CASSMRGRAGANVLTF. The whole variable domain, filled in from reference TRBV19 and TRBJ2-6, reads DGGITQSPKYLFRKEGQNVTLSCEQNLNHDAMYWYRQDPGQGLRLIYYSQIVNDFQKGDIAEGYSVSREKKESFPLTVTSAQKNPTAFYLCASSMRGRAGANVLTFGAGSRLTVL.

The V call is TRBV10-3, the J call TRBJ1-2, with D perhaps TRBD1 (6 bases). The V end was cut by 10 bases, the J end by 4 bases, with 13 bases between. CDR1 is ENHRY, CDR2 SYGVKD, per germline. The CDR3 totals 12 residues. CDR3 in amino acids: CATQTGLYGYTF. CDR3 sequence (DNA): TGTGCCACCCAGACAGGCCTCTATGGCTACACCTTC.

This clonotype has ten or more counts. The chain recombines TRBV13 with TRBJ2-1; 11 nucleotides line up with TRBD2. J was trimmed by 0 bases and V by 3 bases; bases with no gene match: 10. The CDR3 loop spans 19 amino acids. The germline gives CDR1 PRHDT, CDR2 FYEKMQ (reference sequence). The chain's CDR3 is CASSFLGLAGMSSYNEQFF. DNA for the CDR3: TGTGCCAGCAGCTTCCTCGGACTAGCGGGCATGAGCTCCTACAATGAGCAGTTCTTC.

The chain combines TRBV6-1 with TRBJ2-3; 13 positions agree with TRBD2. Germline V gene data show CDR1 as MNHNS and CDR2 as SASEGT. The CDR3 is made up of 18 amino acids. The J segment lost 4 bases and the V segment lost 8 bases, leaving 15 bases of the junction unmatched. CDR3 loop: CASHKHPGLAGWADTQYF. Here the CDR3 DNA reads TGTGCCAGCCACAAACACCCGGGACTAGCGGGATGGGCAGATACGCAGTATTTT.